The rows below give T cell receptor beta chains drawn from one sample of a study of control samples from healthy donors and cancer patients. The method was immunoSEQ multiplex PCR; TCRdb's version includes in-frame clones alone and lacks a portion of them. The repertoire includes about 230,000 clones, around 80% of them detected once, and 13% sits in the top ten. Sequencing was performed on PBMCs. The receptors shown here come from a woman aged 55 to 70 with lung cancer. Both conserved end residues are part of each CDR3. A D gene is named only where the DNA matches it firmly. A row's size may be missing; if present it is once, few, many or a size class.

d_gene: -; j_gene: TRBJ2-3; v_gene: TRBV20-1; abundance: -; CDR3nt: TGCAGTGCTAGTCGGCTTGCAGGCACAGATACGCAGTATTTT; CDR3aa: CSASRLAGTDTQYF
d_gene: TRBD1; j_gene: TRBJ1-5; v_gene: TRBV7-8; abundance: -; CDR3nt: TGTGCCAGCAGCTTAGGGAGTGGGGACAGGGGACATCAGCCCCAGCATTTT; CDR3aa: CASSLGSGDRGHQPQHF
d_gene: -; j_gene: TRBJ1-5; v_gene: TRBV18; abundance: -; CDR3nt: TGTGCCAGCTCACAGGGAAAGGAGACACGGGAGGGTCAGCCCCAGCATTTT; CDR3aa: CASSQGKETREGQPQHF
d_gene: TRBD1; j_gene: TRBJ1-2; v_gene: TRBV5-8; abundance: few; CDR3nt: TGTGCCAGCAGCTCCCCGGACAGGGTGCTCTATGGCTACACCTTC; CDR3aa: CASSSPDRVLYGYTF
d_gene: -; j_gene: TRBJ1-4; v_gene: TRBV19; abundance: -; CDR3nt: TGTGCCAGTAGTTCGAATAATGAAAAACTGTTTTTT; CDR3aa: CASSSNNEKLFF
d_gene: -; j_gene: TRBJ1-4; v_gene: TRBV2; abundance: once; CDR3nt: TGTGCCAGCAGTTATTATGAAAAACTGTTTTTT; CDR3aa: CASSYYEKLFF
d_gene: -; j_gene: TRBJ1-1; v_gene: TRBV12-3/TRBV12-4; abundance: -; CDR3nt: TGTGCCAGCAGTTTAAGGGGGAACACTGAAGCTTTCTTT; CDR3aa: CASSLRGNTEAFF
d_gene: -; j_gene: TRBJ2-1; v_gene: TRBV28; abundance: -; CDR3nt: TGTGCCAGCAGTTCCCTACACAATGAGCAGTTCTTC; CDR3aa: CASSSLHNEQFF
d_gene: -; j_gene: TRBJ2-1; v_gene: TRBV4-2; abundance: -; CDR3nt: TGTGCCAGCAGCCAAGGGAACGGTGAGGGGGAGACGAATGAGCAGTTCTTC; CDR3aa: CASSQGNGEGETNEQFF
d_gene: -; j_gene: TRBJ1-2; v_gene: TRBV19; abundance: -; CDR3nt: TGTGCCAGTAGTATAGATGGGAGGCGCTATGGCTACACCTTC; CDR3aa: CASSIDGRRYGYTF
d_gene: TRBD1; j_gene: TRBJ2-5; v_gene: TRBV6-5; abundance: -; CDR3nt: TGTGCCAGCAGTTACTCGAGGGCAGGGGGCCAAGAGACCCAGTACTTC; CDR3aa: CASSYSRAGGQETQYF
d_gene: TRBD1; j_gene: TRBJ2-2; v_gene: TRBV19; abundance: -; CDR3nt: TGTGCCAGTAGCGGGGGACAGGTGAACACCGGGGAGCTGTTTTTT; CDR3aa: CASSGGQVNTGELFF
d_gene: -; j_gene: TRBJ1-6; v_gene: TRBV27; abundance: -; CDR3nt: TGTGCCAGCAGTTTCGGGGGGCGCGGGGCCTCAACCCTCCACTTT; CDR3aa: CASSFGGRGASTLHF
d_gene: -; j_gene: TRBJ1-3; v_gene: TRBV10-1; abundance: -; CDR3nt: TGCGCCAGCAGTCCAGGGCGGAACACCATATATTTT; CDR3aa: CASSPGRNTIYF
d_gene: TRBD1; j_gene: TRBJ1-6; v_gene: TRBV28; abundance: once; CDR3nt: TGTGCCACGGACAGGGGGCGAAATTCACCCCTCCACTTT; CDR3aa: CATDRGRNSPLHF
d_gene: -; j_gene: TRBJ1-1; v_gene: TRBV3-1/TRBV3-2; abundance: -; CDR3nt: TGTGCCAGCAGCCAAGTAGGTGGAGGGACTGAAGCTTTCTTT; CDR3aa: CASSQVGGGTEAFF
d_gene: TRBD2; j_gene: TRBJ2-7; v_gene: TRBV4-1; abundance: -; CDR3nt: TGCGCCAGCAGCCCCCGAGACCCGGGACTAGCGGGAGGGCGGGAGCAGTACTTC; CDR3aa: CASSPRDPGLAGGREQYF
d_gene: TRBD1; j_gene: TRBJ2-7; v_gene: TRBV7-3; abundance: -; CDR3nt: TGTGCCAGCAGCCCACCGGGACAGGGACTCTTC; CDR3aa: CASSPPGQGLF